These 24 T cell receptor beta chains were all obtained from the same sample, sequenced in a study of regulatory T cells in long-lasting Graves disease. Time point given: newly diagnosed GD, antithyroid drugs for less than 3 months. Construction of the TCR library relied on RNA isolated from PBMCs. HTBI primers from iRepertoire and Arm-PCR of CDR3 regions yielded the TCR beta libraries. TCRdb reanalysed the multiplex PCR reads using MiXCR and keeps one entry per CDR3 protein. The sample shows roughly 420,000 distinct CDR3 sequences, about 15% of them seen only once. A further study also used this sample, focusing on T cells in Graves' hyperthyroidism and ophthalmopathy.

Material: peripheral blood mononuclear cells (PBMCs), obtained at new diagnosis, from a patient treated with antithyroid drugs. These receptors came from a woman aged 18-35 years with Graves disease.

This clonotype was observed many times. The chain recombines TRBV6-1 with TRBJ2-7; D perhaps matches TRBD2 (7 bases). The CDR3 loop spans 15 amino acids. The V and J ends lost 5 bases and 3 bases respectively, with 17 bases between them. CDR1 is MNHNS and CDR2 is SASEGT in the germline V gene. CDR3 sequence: CASSPLRGGGYEQYF. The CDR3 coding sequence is TGTGCCAGCAGTCCCCTGAGGGGGGGGGGCTACGAGCAGTACTTC.

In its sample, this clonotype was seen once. The CDR3 protein is CASSGTSGSSDTQYF. CDR3 DNA: TGCGCCAGCAGTGGTACTAGCGGGAGTTCAGATACGCAGTATTTT. The J gene is TRBJ2-3, the V gene TRBV10-2; 11 nucleotides align to TRBD2. The CDR3 runs to 15 residues. V lost 4 bases, J lost 4 bases, and 4 bases stayed unmatched. Germline CDR1 reads WSHSY; CDR2 reads SAAADI.

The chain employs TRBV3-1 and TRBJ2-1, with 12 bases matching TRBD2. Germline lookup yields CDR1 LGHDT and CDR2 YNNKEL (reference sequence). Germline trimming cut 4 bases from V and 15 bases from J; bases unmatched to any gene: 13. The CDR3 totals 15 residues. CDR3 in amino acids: CASSPPTSGGLVSFF. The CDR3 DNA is TGTGCCAGCAGCCCGCCGACTAGCGGGGGTTTAGTTTCGTTCTTC.

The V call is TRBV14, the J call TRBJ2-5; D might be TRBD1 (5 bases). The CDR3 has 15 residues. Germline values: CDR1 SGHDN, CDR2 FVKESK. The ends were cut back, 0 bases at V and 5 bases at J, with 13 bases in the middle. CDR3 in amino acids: CASSQDGARLETQYF. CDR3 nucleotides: TGTGCCAGCAGCCAAGATGGGGCTAGATTGGAGACCCAGTACTTC.

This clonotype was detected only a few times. The CDR3 spells CASSFWDRAEQYF. In nucleotides, the CDR3 is TGTGCCAGCAGCTTTTGGGACAGGGCCGAGCAGTACTTC. The gene calls are TRBV7-9 and TRBJ2-7; TRBD1 agrees at 9 bases. The CDR3 runs 13 residues. CDR1 SEHNR and CDR2 FQNEAQ come from the germline V gene (reference sequence). The V segment lost 3 bases and the J segment 6 bases; nucleotides outside the gene matches: 3.

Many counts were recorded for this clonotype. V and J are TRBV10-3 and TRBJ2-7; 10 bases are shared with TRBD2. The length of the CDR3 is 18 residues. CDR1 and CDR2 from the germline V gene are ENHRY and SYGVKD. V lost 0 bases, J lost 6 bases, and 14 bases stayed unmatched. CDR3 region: CAISESGGLAGAKGEQYF. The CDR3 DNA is TGTGCCATCAGTGAGTCCGGGGGGCTAGCGGGAGCAAAAGGCGAGCAGTACTTC.

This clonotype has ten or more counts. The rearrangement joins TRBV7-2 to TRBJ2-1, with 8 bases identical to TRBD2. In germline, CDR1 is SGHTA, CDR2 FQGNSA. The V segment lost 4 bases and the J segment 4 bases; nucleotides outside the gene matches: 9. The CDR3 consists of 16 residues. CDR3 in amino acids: CASSSRLSGSYNEQFF. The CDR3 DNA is TGTGCCAGCAGCTCCCGACTGAGCGGGAGTTACAATGAGCAGTTCTTC.

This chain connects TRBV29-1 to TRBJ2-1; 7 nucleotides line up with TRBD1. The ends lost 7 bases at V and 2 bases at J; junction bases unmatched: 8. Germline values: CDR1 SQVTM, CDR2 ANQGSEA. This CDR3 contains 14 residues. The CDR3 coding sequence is TGCAGCGGAGAGACAGGGAGAGCCTACAATGAGCAGTTCTTC. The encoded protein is CSGETGRAYNEQFF.

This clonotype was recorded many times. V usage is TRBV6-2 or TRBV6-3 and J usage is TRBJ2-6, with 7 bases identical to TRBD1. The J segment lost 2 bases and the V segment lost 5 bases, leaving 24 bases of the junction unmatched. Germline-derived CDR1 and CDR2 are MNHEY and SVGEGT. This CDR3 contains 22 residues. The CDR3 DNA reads TGTGCCAGCAGTGAGATTGCAGTGGGGACAGCAGGGGTGCGGGCTGGGGCCAACGTCCTGACTTTC. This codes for CASSEIAVGTAGVRAGANVLTF.

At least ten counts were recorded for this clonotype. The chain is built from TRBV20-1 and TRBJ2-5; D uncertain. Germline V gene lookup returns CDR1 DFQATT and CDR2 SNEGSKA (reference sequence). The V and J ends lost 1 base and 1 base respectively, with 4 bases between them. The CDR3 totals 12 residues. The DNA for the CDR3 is TGCAGTGCTAGAGTCCGCCAAGAGACCCAGTACTTC. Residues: CSARVRQETQYF.

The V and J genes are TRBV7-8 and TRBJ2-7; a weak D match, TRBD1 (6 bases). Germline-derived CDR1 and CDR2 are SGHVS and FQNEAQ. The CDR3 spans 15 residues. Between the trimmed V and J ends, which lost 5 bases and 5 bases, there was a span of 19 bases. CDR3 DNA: TGTGCCAGCAGCCAGAGGGATCTACAGGGCCACGAGCAGTACTTC. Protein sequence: CASSQRDLQGHEQYF.

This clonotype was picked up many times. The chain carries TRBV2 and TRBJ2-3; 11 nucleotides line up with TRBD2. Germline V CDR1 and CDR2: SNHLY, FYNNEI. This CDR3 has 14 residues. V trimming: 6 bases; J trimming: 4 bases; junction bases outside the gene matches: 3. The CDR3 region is CASRLAGVPDTQYF. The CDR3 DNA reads TGTGCCAGCAGACTAGCGGGAGTCCCAGATACGCAGTATTTT.

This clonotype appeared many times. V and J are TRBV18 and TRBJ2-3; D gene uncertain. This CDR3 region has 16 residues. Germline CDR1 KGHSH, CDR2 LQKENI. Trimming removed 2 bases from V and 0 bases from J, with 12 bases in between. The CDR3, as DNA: TGTGCCAGCTCACCAACCGCACAAACTAGCACAGATACGCAGTATTTT. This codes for CASSPTAQTSTDTQYF.

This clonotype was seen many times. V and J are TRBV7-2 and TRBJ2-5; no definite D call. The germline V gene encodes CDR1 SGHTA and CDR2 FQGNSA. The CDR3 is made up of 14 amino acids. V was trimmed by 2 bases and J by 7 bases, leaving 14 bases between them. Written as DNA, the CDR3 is TGTGCCAGCAGCTTACGAGCGACCGAATTGACCCAGTACTTC. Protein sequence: CASSLRATELTQYF.

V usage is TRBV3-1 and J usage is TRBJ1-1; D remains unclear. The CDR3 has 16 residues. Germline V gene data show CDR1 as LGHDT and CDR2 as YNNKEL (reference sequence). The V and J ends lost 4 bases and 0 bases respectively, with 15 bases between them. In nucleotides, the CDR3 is TGTGCCAGCAGCCCTCGCGGCACGGTGATGAACACTGAAGCTTTCTTT. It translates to CASSPRGTVMNTEAFF.

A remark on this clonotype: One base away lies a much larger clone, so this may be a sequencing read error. CDR3 sequence reads: CASSRASGGGQEAQYF. The CDR3 DNA reads as TGTGCCAGCAGCCGAGCTAGCGGAGGGGGTCAGGAGGCCCAGTACTTC. This rearrangement joins TRBV11-2 to TRBJ2-3, with TRBD2 as a possible D gene (7 bases). The DNA end is more similar to TRBJ2-5, so the J call may be wrong. CDR1 and CDR2 from the germline V gene are SGHAT and FQNNGV. The CDR3 loop spans 16 amino acids.

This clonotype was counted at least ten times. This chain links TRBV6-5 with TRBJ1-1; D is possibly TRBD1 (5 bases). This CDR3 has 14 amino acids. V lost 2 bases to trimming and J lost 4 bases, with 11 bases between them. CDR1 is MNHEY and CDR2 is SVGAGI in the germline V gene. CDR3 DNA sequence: TGTGCCAGCAGTTACCTCGGCAGGGCCACTGAAGCTTTCTTT. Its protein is CASSYLGRATEAFF.

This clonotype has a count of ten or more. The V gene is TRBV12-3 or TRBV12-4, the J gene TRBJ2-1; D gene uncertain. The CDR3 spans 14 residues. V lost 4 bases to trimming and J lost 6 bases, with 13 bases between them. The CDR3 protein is CASSSPGPPNEQFF. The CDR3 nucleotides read TGTGCCAGCAGTTCCCCGGGCCCCCCCAATGAGCAGTTCTTC.

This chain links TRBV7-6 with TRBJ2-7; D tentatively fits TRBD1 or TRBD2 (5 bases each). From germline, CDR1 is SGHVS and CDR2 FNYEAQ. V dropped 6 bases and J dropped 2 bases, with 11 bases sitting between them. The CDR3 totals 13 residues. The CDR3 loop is CASSRGVAYEQYF. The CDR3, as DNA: TGTGCCAGCAGTAGAGGGGTGGCCTACGAGCAGTACTTC.

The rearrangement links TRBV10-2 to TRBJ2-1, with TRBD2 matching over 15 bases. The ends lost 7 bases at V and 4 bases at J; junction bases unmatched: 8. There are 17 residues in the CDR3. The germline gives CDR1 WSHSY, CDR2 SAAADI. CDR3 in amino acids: CASTPGGLAGGYNEQFF. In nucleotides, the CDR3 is TGCGCCAGCACCCCGGGGGGACTAGCGGGAGGATACAATGAGCAGTTCTTC.

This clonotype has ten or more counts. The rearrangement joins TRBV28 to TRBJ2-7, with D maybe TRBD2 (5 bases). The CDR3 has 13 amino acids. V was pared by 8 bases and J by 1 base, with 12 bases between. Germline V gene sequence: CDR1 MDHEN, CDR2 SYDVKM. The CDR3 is CASRRPGSYEQYF. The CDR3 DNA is TGTGCCAGCCGACGTCCGGGGTCCTACGAGCAGTACTTC.

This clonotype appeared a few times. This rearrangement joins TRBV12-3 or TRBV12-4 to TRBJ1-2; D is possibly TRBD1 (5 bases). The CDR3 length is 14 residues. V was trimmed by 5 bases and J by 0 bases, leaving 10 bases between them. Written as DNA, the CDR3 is TGTGCCAGCAGTAGACGGGACCCTAACTATGGCTACACCTTC. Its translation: CASSRRDPNYGYTF.

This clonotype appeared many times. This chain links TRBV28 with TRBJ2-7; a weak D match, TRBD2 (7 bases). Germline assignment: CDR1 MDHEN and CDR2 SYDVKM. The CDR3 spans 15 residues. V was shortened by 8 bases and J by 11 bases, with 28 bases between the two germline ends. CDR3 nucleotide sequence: TGTGCCAGCCATCTGGGGGGGGCGAGGCCCTCTGGAGAGTACTTC. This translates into CASHLGGARPSGEYF.

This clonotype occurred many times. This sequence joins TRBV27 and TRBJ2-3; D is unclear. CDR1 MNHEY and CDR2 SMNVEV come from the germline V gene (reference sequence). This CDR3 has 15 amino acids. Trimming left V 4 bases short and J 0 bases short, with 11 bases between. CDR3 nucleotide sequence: TGTGCCAGCAGTTCCCAGGATGGGAGCACAGATACGCAGTATTTT. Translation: CASSSQDGSTDTQYF.